These 8 T cell receptor beta chains originate from one sample sequenced in a study of neurological immune-mediated disorders. MiXCR was run by TCRdb on the 5' RACE reads, yielding one entry per CDR3 protein. The repertoire holds more than 35,000 distinct CDR3 sequences, with approximately 2.8% as singletons. The sample comprised PBMCs. Receptors originate from a woman in her forties or fifties with multiple sclerosis.

This clonotype was detected many times. V is TRBV15 and J is TRBJ1-2; 10 nucleotides line up with TRBD1. CDR3 length: 15 residues. Germline CDR1 and CDR2: LNHNV and YYDKDF (reference sequence). J lost 3 bases, V lost 3 bases, and 4 bases had no gene match. The CDR3 region is CATSSRDRGDYGYTF. DNA of the CDR3: TGTGCCACCAGCAGCCGGGACAGGGGTGACTATGGCTACACCTTC. The full variable domain, with the rest looked up from reference TRBV15 and TRBJ1-2, is DAMVIQNPRYQVTQFGKPVTLSCSQTLNHNVMYWYQQKSSQAPKLLFHYYDKDFNNEADTPDNFQSRRPNTSFCFLDIRSPGLGDTAMYLCATSSRDRGDYGYTFGSGTRLTVV.

This clonotype was detected many times. This chain connects TRBV7-2 to TRBJ2-3; D assignment may be TRBD1 or TRBD2 (5 bases each). The CDR3 has 13 amino acids. Looked up from germline, CDR1 is SGHTA and CDR2 is FQGNSA. Written as DNA, the CDR3 is TGTGTGGGGCCCGGGCATGGCGGGGATACGCAGTATTTT. Its translation is CVGPGHGGDTQYF. The whole variable domain, remainder taken from reference TRBV7-2 and TRBJ2-3, is GAGVSQSPSNKVTEKGKDVELRCDPISGHTALYWYRQSLGQGLEFLIYFQGNSAPDKSGLPSDRFSAERTGGSVSTLTIQRTQQEDSAVYLCVGPGHGGDTQYFGPGTRLTVL.

A note on this clonotype: This may be a read error, as it is one base from a much larger clone. This chain links TRBV10-2 with TRBJ2-7; D unresolved. The germline V and J ends were trimmed by 4 bases and 7 bases, with 11 bases remaining between them. Germline CDR1 and CDR2: WSHSY and SAAADI. The CDR3 length is 12 residues. The CDR3 here is CASSGQNKEQYF. CDR3 DNA sequence: TGCGCCAGCAGTGGTCAGAATAAAGAGCAGTACTTC.

This clonotype was counted ten times or more. This chain joins TRBV5-5 and TRBJ1-1, with TRBD1 matching 9 bases. The germline V gene encodes CDR1 SGHKS and CDR2 YYEKEE (reference sequence). The CDR3 length is 15 residues. J gave up 1 base and V 3 bases, and 4 bases lay outside the gene matches. CDR3 sequence: CASSWGTGRNTEAFF. The CDR3 DNA is TGTGCCAGCAGCTGGGGGACAGGGAGGAACACTGAAGCTTTCTTT. Looking up the rest from reference TRBV5-5 and TRBJ1-1 gives the full variable domain: DAGVTQSPTHLIKTRGQQVTLRCSPISGHKSVSWYQQVLGQGPQFIFQYYEKEERGRGNFPDRFSARQFPNYSSELNVNALLLGDSALYLCASSWGTGRNTEAFFGQGTRLTVV.

The sample holds many counts of this clonotype. The V and J genes are TRBV5-5 and TRBJ1-6; TRBD1 might be the D (5 bases). CDR3 length: 15 residues. The V end lost 0 bases, the J end lost 6 bases, and 10 bases lay between the germline ends. CDR1 and CDR2 from the germline V gene are SGHKS and YYEKEE (reference sequence). The CDR3 protein is CASSLGQGSNSPLHF. CDR3 nucleotides: TGTGCCAGCAGCTTGGGTCAGGGCTCTAATTCACCCCTCCACTTT.

This clonotype came up many times. V is TRBV7-2 and J is TRBJ1-1; possible D gene TRBD1, 6 bases. The CDR3 spans 16 residues. With 1 base removed from V and 5 bases from J, the gap between germline ends came to 17 bases. Per germline, CDR1 SGHTA and CDR2 FQGNSA. CDR3 residues: CASSLGGGQTGTEAFF. In DNA form, the CDR3 reads TGTGCCAGCAGCTTAGGCGGGGGGCAGACGGGGACTGAAGCTTTCTTT. Supplemented by reference TRBV7-2 and TRBJ1-1, the full variable domain reads GAGVSQSPSNKVTEKGKDVELRCDPISGHTALYWYRQSLGQGLEFLIYFQGNSAPDKSGLPSDRFSAERTGGSVSTLTIQRTQQEDSAVYLCASSLGGGQTGTEAFFGQGTRLTVV.

This clonotype appeared many times. The V gene is TRBV29-1, the J gene TRBJ2-5; 11 bases fit TRBD2. V gave up 6 bases and J gave up 3 bases; unmatched junction bases: 3. Germline CDR1 and CDR2: SQVTM and ANQGSEA. The CDR3 has 13 residues. CDR3 loop: CSVPGLAEETQYF. CDR3 nucleotide sequence: TGCAGCGTCCCGGGACTAGCGGAAGAGACCCAGTACTTC.

This clonotype has ten or more counts. The gene calls are TRBV7-8 and TRBJ2-1; 12 nucleotides align to TRBD2. V dropped 5 bases and J dropped 0; count of bases not matched to a gene: 14. The CDR3 length is 20 residues. The germline V gene encodes CDR1 SGHVS and CDR2 FQNEAQ. For the CDR3, the DNA is TGTGCCAGCAGCGGACTGGGACTAGCGGGTGCCCAGAGCTCCTACAATGAGCAGTTCTTC. Its protein is CASSGLGLAGAQSSYNEQFF.